These 15 T cell receptor beta chains were sequenced from one sample in a study of T cells after yellow fever vaccination. Using its own MiXCR run on the 5' RACE reads, TCRdb lists one record per CDR3 protein. This sample yields some 150,000 distinct CDR3 sequences, of which about 6.9% are seen a single time; more than 0.6% belongs to the top ten. The material sequenced was CD4+ T cells sorted from PBMCs, taken 10 days after the yellow fever booster vaccination. These receptors came from a man aged 25 to 45 who received the YFV17D yellow fever vaccine.

This clonotype showed up many times. The V and J genes are TRBV7-2 and TRBJ2-5; D may be TRBD2 (5 bases). This CDR3 has 15 amino acids. CDR1 SGHTA and CDR2 FQGNSA come from the germline V gene. Trimming shortened V by 7 bases and J by 0 bases, and 15 bases separated the two germline ends. The CDR3 nucleotides read TGTGCCAGCATGAGGCCCCGAGGGAACCAAGAGACCCAGTACTTC. It yields the protein CASMRPRGNQETQYF.

As concerns this clonotype: A much larger clone differs from this one at a single base, so this may be a read error. The chain is built from TRBV3-1 and TRBJ2-5; 7 positions agree with TRBD2. CDR1 is LGHDT, CDR2 YNNKEL, per germline (reference sequence). The CDR3 runs 15 residues. For the CDR3, the DNA is TGTGCCAGCTGCCAAGCGTTCGGGGAGGGGCAGACCCAGTACTTC. This sequence encodes CASCQAFGEGQTQYF.

This clonotype has just a few counts. The V and J genes are TRBV5-1 and TRBJ2-5; 11 nucleotides line up with TRBD2. CDR3 length: 16 residues. J lost 1 base, V lost 1 base, and 3 bases had no gene match. Germline CDR1 reads SGHRS; CDR2 reads YFSETQ. The CDR3 nucleotides are TGCGCCAGCAGCTTGCCCGGGACTAGCGGCCAAGAGACCCAGTACTTC. Its protein is CASSLPGTSGQETQYF. The whole variable domain, remainder taken from reference TRBV5-1 and TRBJ2-5, is KAGVTQTPRYLIKTRGQQVTLSCSPISGHRSVSWYQQTPGQGLQFLFEYFSETQRNKGNFPGRFSGRQFSNSRSEMNVSTLELGDSALYLCASSLPGTSGQETQYFGPGTRLLVL.

The table lists this clonotype with many counts. The chain is built from TRBV18 and TRBJ2-3; D call uncertain. The CDR3 extends over 13 amino acids. Trimming removed 0 bases from V and 6 bases from J, with 7 bases in between. Germline CDR1 and CDR2: KGHSH and LQKENI. CDR3 sequence reads: CASSPPPPDTQYF. The CDR3, as DNA: TGTGCCAGCTCACCACCCCCTCCGGATACGCAGTATTTT.

There are many counts of this clonotype. V is TRBV9 and J is TRBJ2-2, with TRBD1 as a possible D gene (6 bases). Germline V lookup: CDR1 SGDLS, CDR2 YYNGEE. Trimming cost V 5 bases and J 2 bases, with 7 bases left between them. The CDR3 is 13 amino acids. CDR3 protein: CASSGTNTGELFF. CDR3 nucleotides: TGTGCCAGCAGTGGGACAAACACCGGGGAGCTGTTTTTT. The complete variable domain, with remaining parts taken from reference TRBV9 and TRBJ2-2, reads DSGVTQTPKHLITATGQRVTLRCSPRSGDLSVYWYQQSLDQGLQFLIQYYNGEERAKGNILERFSAQQFPDLHSELNLSSLELGDSALYFCASSGTNTGELFFGEGSRLTVL.

This clonotype came up many times. This chain links TRBV20-1 with TRBJ1-1; 7 bases line up with TRBD1. CDR1 and CDR2 from the germline V gene are DFQATT and SNEGSKA (reference sequence). The CDR3 runs 13 residues. The J segment lost 9 bases and the V segment lost 6 bases, leaving 13 bases of the junction unmatched. The CDR3 protein is CSATRQGPWKAFF. The CDR3 coding sequence is TGCAGTGCCACTAGACAGGGCCCTTGGAAAGCTTTCTTT.

Ten or more counts support this clonotype. The rearrangement links TRBV20-1 to TRBJ2-7; a possible D gene is TRBD2 (6 bases). CDR1 is DFQATT and CDR2 is SNEGSKA in the germline V gene (reference sequence). The V and J ends lost 5 bases and 5 bases respectively, with 10 bases between them. The CDR3 length is 11 residues. In nucleotides, the CDR3 is TGCAGTGCTGGGGCGGGGAACGAGCAGTACTTC. Its translation: CSAGAGNEQYF.

This clonotype was recorded at least ten times. The rearrangement uses TRBV20-1 and TRBJ1-2, with 11 nucleotides matching TRBD1. The CDR3 is made up of 14 amino acids. CDR1 and CDR2 (germline): DFQATT, SNEGSKA (reference sequence). V lost 5 bases, J lost 5 bases, and 7 bases stayed unmatched. The CDR3 nucleotides read TGCAGTGCTGGGCCGGGACAGGGGGGATATGGCTACACCTTC. Protein product: CSAGPGQGGYGYTF.

This clonotype came up many times. The chain carries TRBV7-2 and TRBJ2-1, with 8 bases lining up with TRBD1. The germline V gene encodes CDR1 SGHTA and CDR2 FQGNSA. The CDR3 sequence is 15 residues long. V shed 5 bases and J 10 bases; nucleotides not matched to a gene: 13. This chain's CDR3 is CASSQGQDPAVEQFF. The CDR3 bases are TGTGCCAGCAGCCAGGGACAGGACCCAGCAGTAGAGCAGTTCTTC.

This clonotype was detected a few times. The chain is built from TRBV7-2 and TRBJ2-7; D gene ambiguous. Germline CDR1 SGHTA, CDR2 FQGNSA. The length of the CDR3 is 14 residues. V lost 6 bases and J 2 bases, leaving 14 bases between the germline ends. CDR3 sequence: CASSFRPGPYEQYF. The CDR3 DNA reads as TGTGCCAGCAGTTTTAGACCGGGTCCCTACGAGCAGTACTTC.

This clonotype was found many times. V usage is TRBV29-1 and J usage is TRBJ2-2; TRBD2 agrees at 8 bases. CDR3 length: 12 amino acids. The V gene's germline CDR1 is SQVTM and CDR2 ANQGSEA. The CDR3 loop reads CESGSRTGELFF. CDR3 DNA sequence: TGCGAGAGCGGGAGCCGCACCGGGGAGCTGTTTTTT.

This clonotype was found many times. The V and J genes are TRBV12-5 and TRBJ2-4; D gene ambiguous. The CDR3 has 15 residues. The germline V gene has CDR1 LGHNT and CDR2 FRNRAP. The V gene lost 1 base and the J gene lost 2 bases, with 9 bases spanning the gap. Here the CDR3 DNA reads TGTGCTAGTGGTTTGGACGGAAGGACCAAAAACATTCAGTACTTC. It translates to CASGLDGRTKNIQYF.

This clonotype was observed many times. V usage is TRBV29-1 and J usage is TRBJ2-3; D is perhaps TRBD2 (5 bases). CDR1 is SQVTM, CDR2 ANQGSEA, per germline. The germline V and J ends were trimmed by 3 bases and 3 bases, with 7 bases remaining between them. CDR3 length: 12 amino acids. In nucleotides, the CDR3 is TGCAGCGTTGAGAGAGGGACAGATACGCAGTATTTT. Amino acid sequence: CSVERGTDTQYF.

This clonotype appeared many times. This rearrangement joins TRBV12-3 or TRBV12-4 to TRBJ2-1; D not resolved. The CDR3 length is 13 residues. V was clipped by 5 bases and J by 0 bases, with 5 bases between them. The CDR3 DNA reads TGTGCCAGCAGTCGTGGCTCCTACAATGAGCAGTTCTTC. This gives the protein CASSRGSYNEQFF.

This clonotype appeared a few times. J is TRBJ2-7 and V is TRBV5-1; 9 bases agree with TRBD2. CDR1 is SGHRS and CDR2 is YFSETQ in the germline V gene. The CDR3 sequence is 14 residues long. V lost 4 bases and J lost 0; bases outside the gene matches: 2. CDR3 sequence: CASSPSGNSYEQYF. The CDR3 DNA is TGCGCCAGCAGCCCTAGCGGGAACTCCTACGAGCAGTACTTC.